This note documents a single TCR beta chain sequence. Its matching antigen is unknown. CDR3 length: 15 amino acids. The germline V gene encodes CDR1 SEHNR and CDR2 FQNEAQ (reference sequence). After removal of 6 bases from V and 9 bases from J, the junction contained 9 bases not matched to a gene. This specimen comes from a study of T cell responses to AZD1222 COVID-19 vaccine. Study-level points and caveats: Increases in Spike-specific TCR breadth and depth were seen after two AZD1222 doses. As reported, nearly half of all spike-specific TCRs target variant regions that are unmutated. At study baseline, merely six AZD1222 recipients were seropositive. Mostly white British, mostly female donors; authors suggested clonal diversity may be underestimated.

Sequenced by immunoSEQ multiplex PCR; TCRdb stores in-frame clones only, minus some. Of 94,000 or so clones in the sample, about nine tenths were seen once. The sample here was peripheral blood, taken on day 0 of AZD1222 vaccination. The sequence was obtained from an adult in good health. The chain recombines TRBV7-9 with TRBJ1-6; 9 bases match TRBD1. The CDR3 DNA reads TGTGCCAGCAGTCCGAAACAGGGGGCATCTTCACCCCTCCACTTT. This gives the protein CASSPKQGASSPLHF.